This T cell receptor (beta chain) originates from a study of neurological immune-mediated disorders. Study-wide results and caveats: Healthy controls had more TCR clonal expansion than multiple sclerosis, which showed the least, whereas HTLV-1-associated myelopathy showed the most.

Libraries from sorted cells used 1 million T cells (CD4+ or CD8+). The making of cDNA relied on 5'RACE with 10-nucleotide random UMIs. A single record per CDR3 protein comes from TCRdb applying MiXCR to the 5' RACE reads. This sample has tens of thousands of distinct CDR3 sequences, with roughly 6.2% found just once. This CDR3 region has 13 residues. Germline assignment: CDR1 SGHDT and CDR2 YYEEEE. Trimming took 2 bases from V and 8 from J, leaving 11 bases between them. Many counts were recorded for this clonotype. No antigen is known for it. The clonotype originates from a man between 18 and 29 years old in good health. What was sequenced was CD8+ T cells from blood. The J gene is TRBJ2-1, the V gene TRBV5-6; D unresolved. The CDR3 reads CASSLGNRDEQFF. In DNA, the CDR3 is TGTGCCAGCAGCTTAGGAAACCGGGATGAGCAGTTCTTC.